Listed here are 27 T cell receptor beta chains from one sample, sequenced in a study of T cells in Graves' hyperthyroidism and ophthalmopathy. The investigators amplified TCR beta CDR3 regions from RNA transcripts. First-round RT-PCR targeting the TCR CDR3 was performed with the HTBI primer set. MiXCR, run by TCRdb on the multiplex PCR reads, gives a single entry per CDR3 protein. The table includes approximately 250,000 distinct CDR3 sequences, approximately 24% detected once. The material sequenced was blood. All receptors come from a woman in her forties with Graves' ophthalmopathy.

V usage is TRBV4-1 and J usage is TRBJ1-2; D gene uncertain. There are 14 residues in the CDR3. V was trimmed by 0 bases and J by 5 bases, leaving 10 bases between them. Germline V CDR1 and CDR2: MGHRA, YSYEKL. Here the CDR3 DNA reads TGCGCCAGCAGCCAAGAACCCAGATCTTATGGCTACACCTTC. Encoded protein: CASSQEPRSYGYTF.

In this sample, this clonotype turned up many times. This chain links TRBV5-1 with TRBJ2-2, with 12 bases identical to TRBD2. Germline loops: CDR1 SGHRS, CDR2 YFSETQ. The length of the CDR3 is 17 residues. V was clipped by 4 bases and J by 6 bases; unmatched bases: 10. The DNA of the CDR3 is TGCGCCAGCAGCGGTCTAGCGGGAGGGCCTCTCGCCGGGGAGCTGTTTTTT. Protein product: CASSGLAGGPLAGELFF.

In this sample, this clonotype turned up many times. This chain connects TRBV19 to TRBJ2-7, with 10 bases aligning to TRBD2. This CDR3 is built from 13 residues. Trimming took 8 bases from V and 0 from J; bases not matched to a gene: 1. CDR1 is LNHDA, CDR2 SQIVND, per germline (reference sequence). The CDR3 DNA reads as TGTGCCAGTGGACTAGCGGCCTCCTACGAGCAGTACTTC. Protein: CASGLAASYEQYF.

This clonotype was seen many times. This chain uses TRBV28 with TRBJ2-5; weak D call: TRBD1 (5 bases). The CDR3 extends over 14 amino acids. Trimming shortened V by 5 bases and J by 8 bases, and 18 bases separated the two germline ends. The germline V gene has CDR1 MDHEN and CDR2 SYDVKM. The CDR3 protein is CASSQPGQIRTQYF. In DNA, the CDR3 is TGTGCCAGCAGTCAACCCGGACAAATTCGAACCCAGTACTTC.

The sample holds a few counts of this clonotype. The rearrangement joins TRBV12-3 or TRBV12-4 to TRBJ2-5, with D maybe TRBD2 (6 bases). The V end lost 8 bases, the J end lost 1 base, and 11 bases lay between the germline ends. The CDR3 contains 13 residues. This CDR3 reads CASLSGTQETQYF. For the CDR3, the DNA is TGTGCCAGCCTTAGCGGAACCCAAGAGACCCAGTACTTC.

This clonotype was seen repeatedly, ten times or more. The chain is built from TRBV6-1 and TRBJ2-7; D may be TRBD2 (5 bases). The CDR3 totals 14 residues. Germline-derived CDR1 and CDR2 are MNHNS and SASEGT. Trimming removed 0 bases from V and 7 bases from J, with 13 bases in between. The CDR3 nucleotides read TGTGCCAGCAGTGAAGCTTCAGGACTCAAGGAGCAGTACTTC. As protein: CASSEASGLKEQYF.

This chain joins TRBV7-9 and TRBJ2-5; the D is unclear. The CDR3 runs to 14 residues. From germline, CDR1 is SEHNR and CDR2 FQNEAQ (reference sequence). V lost 1 base to trimming and J lost 3 bases, with 9 bases between them. The DNA of the CDR3 is TGTGCCAGCAGCTTAGGGCGGACCGAAGAGACCCAGTACTTC. It yields the protein CASSLGRTEETQYF.

This clonotype was counted many times. V and J are TRBV11-3 and TRBJ2-6; 11 bases agree with TRBD2. The CDR3 consists of 19 residues. V lost 5 bases, J lost 0 bases, and 9 bases stayed unmatched. The germline gives CDR1 SGHNT, CDR2 YENEEA. The CDR3 region has the DNA TGTGCCAGCAGCCAAAAAGGGACTAGCGGAATCTCTGGGGCCAACGTCCTGACTTTC. Translated, it gives CASSQKGTSGISGANVLTF.

This chain uses TRBV27 with TRBJ2-2, with D possibly TRBD1 on 5 matching bases. CDR3 size: 15 residues. Between the trimmed V and J ends, which lost 6 bases and 9 bases, there was a span of 20 bases. The V gene's germline CDR1 is MNHEY and CDR2 SMNVEV (reference sequence). The CDR3 region has the DNA TGTGCCAGCAGCTTTGTTAGGGGAATCGCCAGGGAGCTGTTTTTT. Translated: CASSFVRGIARELFF.

The table lists this clonotype with many counts. This chain joins TRBV19 and TRBJ2-2; the match to TRBD1 covers 9 bases. This CDR3 spans 14 amino acids. The germline V gene has CDR1 LNHDA and CDR2 SQIVND (reference sequence). Germline trimming cut 5 bases from V and 6 bases from J; bases unmatched to any gene: 4. CDR3 coding DNA: TGTGCCAGTAGTTCCTGGACAGGGGCCGGGGAGCTGTTTTTT. Translation gives CASSSWTGAGELFF.

At least ten counts were recorded for this clonotype. This sequence joins TRBV19 and TRBJ2-7, with D hard to call. The CDR3 contains 13 residues. Looked up from germline, CDR1 is LNHDA and CDR2 is SQIVND (reference sequence). V lost 3 bases to trimming and J lost 3 bases, with 9 bases between them. The CDR3 DNA is TGTGCCAGTAGTATGGGTGGAGTCTACGAGCAGTACTTC. Its protein is CASSMGGVYEQYF.

The sample holds many counts of this clonotype. The chain has TRBV4-1 and TRBJ1-5; no definite D call. CDR3 length equals 17 residues. Per germline, CDR1 MGHRA and CDR2 YSYEKL. The V end lost 0 bases, the J end lost 6 bases, and 18 bases lay between the germline ends. CDR3 coding DNA: TGCGCCAGCAGCCAAGATCAGTGGTCGACTTCGGGTCAGCCCCAGCATTTT. This gives the protein CASSQDQWSTSGQPQHF.

This clonotype was seen repeatedly, ten times or more. The genes are TRBV11-2 and TRBJ2-3, with 8 bases matching TRBD1. This CDR3 contains 15 residues. Germline CDR1 SGHAT, CDR2 FQNNGV. Losses at the gene ends were 5 bases for V and 6 bases for J; bases not matched to a gene: 10. As DNA, the CDR3 is TGTGCCAGCAGCACCCCAGGGGGCGCCGGGGATACGCAGTATTTT. Protein sequence: CASSTPGGAGDTQYF.

This clonotype was seen ten or more times. The chain couples TRBV11-2 to TRBJ2-7, with a weak D call TRBD2 (6 bases). The CDR3 loop spans 14 amino acids. Germline CDR1 and CDR2: SGHAT and FQNNGV. Deletions cut 5 bases from V and 0 bases from J, with 11 bases between. As DNA, the CDR3 is TGTGCCAGCAGCCCAGCGGGCCTCTCCTACGAGCAGTACTTC. Its protein product is CASSPAGLSYEQYF.

This sequence joins TRBV20-1 and TRBJ1-1; a weak D match, TRBD1 (6 bases). V shed 6 bases and J shed 5 bases, with 16 bases lying between them. The CDR3 spans 13 residues. Germline values: CDR1 DFQATT, CDR2 SNEGSKA (reference sequence). For the CDR3, the DNA is TGCAGTGCCTACCCGGGGGCGCGGACTGAAGCTTTCTTT. It specifies CSAYPGARTEAFF.

On this clonotype itself: The junction shows a germline mismatch at one end, possibly a read error. This chain links TRBV6-1 with TRBJ1-1, with D uncertain. The CDR3 is 17 amino acids. CDR1 and CDR2 (germline): MNHNS, SASEGT. The DNA for the CDR3 is TGTGCCAGCAGTGATGCCCTCGTCTTCACTCTGAACGCTGAAGCTTTCTTT. Translating it yields CASSDALVFTLNAEAFF.

V gene TRBV6-1 combines with J gene TRBJ1-2, with 9 bases matching TRBD1. The CDR3 length is 13 residues. From germline, CDR1 is MNHNS and CDR2 SASEGT. V shed 2 bases, J shed 11 bases, and the junction held 6 bases outside the gene matches. CDR3 loop: CASSERGTGRYTF. The CDR3 coding sequence is TGTGCCAGCAGTGAAAGAGGGACAGGGAGGTACACCTTC.

This clonotype appeared many times. The CDR3, as DNA: TGTGCCACCGGAGACAGGGAGTGGTCCTTCTATGGCTACACCTTC. Amino acid sequence: CATGDREWSFYGYTF. The chain couples TRBV15 to TRBJ1-2; 7 bases are a match to TRBD1. CDR1 is LNHNV and CDR2 is YYDKDF in the germline V gene (reference sequence). The CDR3 is 15 residues long. J gave up 4 bases and V 8 bases, and 13 bases lay outside the gene matches.

This clonotype was seen at least ten times. The rearrangement links TRBV28 to TRBJ2-7; D is ambiguous. The CDR3 consists of 13 residues. Per the germline V gene, CDR1 is MDHEN and CDR2 is SYDVKM. The V end lost 0 bases, the J end lost 3 bases, and 6 bases lay between the germline ends. The CDR3 loop reads CASSLWSGYEQYF. CDR3 DNA sequence: TGTGCCAGCAGTTTATGGTCCGGCTACGAGCAGTACTTC. The whole variable domain, remainder taken from reference TRBV28 and TRBJ2-7, is DVKVTQSSRYLVKRTGEKVFLECVQDMDHENMFWYRQDPGLGLRLIYFSYDVKMKEKGDIPEGYSVSREKKERFSLILESASTNQTSMYLCASSLWSGYEQYFGPGTRLTVT.

This clonotype was detected ten times or more. This chain links TRBV28 with TRBJ1-2; 8 bases agree with TRBD1. The CDR3 has 14 amino acids. V was pared by 3 bases and J by 4 bases, with 4 bases of the junction left unmatched. Per germline, CDR1 MDHEN and CDR2 SYDVKM. CDR3: CASSFGTGVYGYTF. CDR3 DNA sequence: TGTGCCAGCAGTTTTGGGACAGGTGTCTATGGCTACACCTTC.

Ten or more counts support this clonotype. The V gene is TRBV12-3 or TRBV12-4, the J gene TRBJ2-7; 9 bases are shared with TRBD1. V lost 5 bases, J lost 4 bases, and 6 bases stayed unmatched. There are 14 residues in the CDR3. CDR3 loop: CASSADRGIYEQYF. The CDR3 bases are TGTGCCAGCAGTGCGGACAGGGGAATTTACGAGCAGTACTTC.

The table lists this clonotype with many counts. The chain uses TRBV29-1 and TRBJ2-7, with D perhaps TRBD1 (6 bases). The CDR3 totals 14 residues. Per germline, CDR1 SQVTM and CDR2 ANQGSEA. V lost 4 bases and J 0 bases, leaving 13 bases between the germline ends. CDR3 DNA sequence: TGCAGCGTTGGAGGACAGTCAAGCTCCTACGAGCAGTACTTC. This sequence encodes CSVGGQSSSYEQYF.

This sequence joins TRBV10-3 and TRBJ1-5; D is uncertain. Deletions cut 4 bases from V and 0 bases from J, with 7 bases between. Germline V gene lookup returns CDR1 ENHRY and CDR2 SYGVKD. There are 14 residues in the CDR3. The CDR3 coding sequence is TGTGCCATCAGTGGTCCGGATAGCAATCAGCCCCAGCATTTT. It codes for CAISGPDSNQPQHF.

This clonotype was counted between two and nine times. V gene TRBV28 combines with J gene TRBJ2-7, with 9 bases aligning to TRBD1. V lost 6 bases and J lost 5; bases outside the gene matches: 17. Looked up from germline, CDR1 is MDHEN and CDR2 is SYDVKM. This CDR3 spans 17 amino acids. CDR3 sequence (DNA): TGTGCCAGCAGGGACCTACCGGGACAGGGAAGGGGACACGAGCAGTACTTC. Translating it yields CASRDLPGQGRGHEQYF. Supplemented by reference TRBV28 and TRBJ2-7, the full variable domain reads DVKVTQSSRYLVKRTGEKVFLECVQDMDHENMFWYRQDPGLGLRLIYFSYDVKMKEKGDIPEGYSVSREKKERFSLILESASTNQTSMYLCASRDLPGQGRGHEQYFGPGTRLTVT.

In its sample, this clonotype was seen many times. The chain combines TRBV28 with TRBJ2-7; TRBD2 matches 9 bases. Trimming took 4 bases from V and 3 from J; bases not matched to a gene: 7. CDR1 and CDR2 (germline): MDHEN, SYDVKM. CDR3 length equals 15 residues. The CDR3 loop reads CASSSASGDSYEQYF. Here the CDR3 DNA reads TGTGCCAGCAGTTCTGCTAGCGGGGACAGCTACGAGCAGTACTTC.

This clonotype was detected many times. The chain has TRBV12-3 or TRBV12-4 and TRBJ2-1; the D is unclear. With 5 bases removed from V and 7 bases from J, the gap between germline ends came to 15 bases. The CDR3 contains 14 residues. The CDR3 bases are TGTGCCAGCAGTACCCAAGACTGGCGAAATGAGCAGTTCTTC. Its translation: CASSTQDWRNEQFF.

In this sample, this clonotype turned up many times. A much larger clone lies one base from this, so it may be a read error. The chain joins TRBV28 to TRBJ2-7; no clear D gene. Germline V lookup: CDR1 MDHEN, CDR2 SYDVKM. V lost 2 bases and J 7 bases, leaving 9 bases between the germline ends. There are 12 residues in the CDR3. CDR3 residues: CASSLRSKEQYF. DNA of the CDR3: TGTGCCAGCAGTTTACGGTCGAAGGAGCAGTACTTC. Drawing the rest from reference TRBV28 and TRBJ2-7, the complete variable domain is DVKVTQSSRYLVKRTGEKVFLECVQDMDHENMFWYRQDPGLGLRLIYFSYDVKMKEKGDIPEGYSVSREKKERFSLILESASTNQTSMYLCASSLRSKEQYFGPGTRLTVT.